Below are 13 T cell receptor beta chains sequenced from a single sample in a study of CD8 T cells in ankylosing spondylitis. Study-level points and caveats: Characteristic of ankylosing spondylitis blood, it appeared, was a TCR beta motif comprising about 8 highly homologous variants.

A single record per CDR3 protein comes from TCRdb applying MiXCR to the 5' RACE reads. The sample consists of hundreds of thousands of distinct CDR3 sequences, 25% to 30% of them appearing once. Their antigen targets remain unknown. Source material: blood, either unsorted or a sorted T cell fraction (not recorded which). The origin of the receptors is a male donor with ankylosing spondylitis.

This chain joins TRBV5-1 and TRBJ1-5; 9 bases map to TRBD1. After removal of 4 bases from V and 2 bases from J, the junction contained 4 bases not matched to a gene. Germline CDR1 is SGHRS and CDR2 is YFSETQ. There are 15 residues in the CDR3. CDR3 sequence reads: CASSRTGVGNQPQHF. The CDR3 DNA sequence: TGCGCCAGCAGCCGGACAGGGGTCGGCAATCAGCCCCAGCATTTT.

V is TRBV12-3 or TRBV12-4 and J is TRBJ2-1; tentatively, D is TRBD1 or TRBD2 (7 bases each). This CDR3 has 15 amino acids. Trimming shortened V by 7 bases and J by 2 bases, and 15 bases separated the two germline ends. The CDR3 spells CASIPRGGPYNEQFF. The CDR3 DNA reads as TGTGCCAGCATCCCCAGGGGGGGACCCTACAATGAGCAGTTCTTC.

The rearrangement joins TRBV29-1 to TRBJ2-7, with 9 bases matching TRBD1. There are 13 residues in the CDR3. Per germline, CDR1 SQVTM and CDR2 ANQGSEA. Here the CDR3 reads CSVLGQGTSEQYF. The CDR3 bases are TGCAGTGTTCTGGGACAGGGTACGAGCGAGCAGTACTTC.

This clonotype occurred many times. The chain has TRBV20-1 and TRBJ2-1; 10 nucleotides align to TRBD2. CDR3 length: 13 amino acids. V dropped 8 bases and J dropped 5; count of bases not matched to a gene: 6. The germline V gene encodes CDR1 DFQATT and CDR2 SNEGSKA (reference sequence). CDR3 DNA: TGCAGTTTTAGCGGGGGGCGAAACAATGAGCAGTTCTTC. Its translation is CSFSGGRNNEQFF.

The chain joins TRBV5-1 to TRBJ2-2; no firm D call. Germline lookup yields CDR1 SGHRS and CDR2 YFSETQ. This CDR3 is built from 12 residues. The ends were cut back, 9 bases at V and 5 bases at J, with 11 bases in the middle. The CDR3 DNA reads as TGCGCCATTTATCTAAGGACCGGGGAGCTGTTTTTT. Protein sequence: CAIYLRTGELFF.

This clonotype turned up a few times. The chain combines TRBV24-1 with TRBJ2-7, with 7 bases that match TRBD2. This CDR3 region has 13 residues. The ends lost 10 bases at V and 6 bases at J; junction bases unmatched: 11. Germline CDR1 reads KGHDR; CDR2 reads SFDVKD. CDR3 sequence: CATAQGGVGEQYF. Here the CDR3 DNA reads TGTGCCACAGCTCAGGGAGGGGTCGGCGAGCAGTACTTC.

The chain carries TRBV2 and TRBJ1-3, with D unclear. Trimming stripped 2 bases from V and 9 bases from J, with 8 bases between. There are 12 residues in the CDR3. Germline V gene sequence: CDR1 SNHLY, CDR2 FYNNEI. The CDR3 sequence: CASSERRATIYF. DNA of the CDR3: TGTGCCAGCAGTGAAAGGCGGGCCACCATATATTTT.

This chain joins TRBV12-3 or TRBV12-4 and TRBJ1-2; possible D gene TRBD1, 5 bases. The CDR3 is 12 amino acids. V lost 5 bases to trimming and J lost 8 bases, with 12 bases between them. CDR3 residues: CASSLTVRGYTF. Here the CDR3 DNA reads TGTGCCAGCAGTCTGACAGTCCGGGGCTACACCTTC.

This clonotype has just a few counts. This sequence joins TRBV27 and TRBJ1-5, with TRBD1 matching 7 bases. The junction had 18 bases not matched to a gene; V was cut back by 10 bases and J by 0 bases. The CDR3 covers 18 residues. Germline V gene sequence: CDR1 MNHEY, CDR2 SMNVEV (reference sequence). In DNA, the CDR3 is TGTGCCAAAAACCACCCCCGGGACAGCAACAATAGCAATCAGCCCCAGCATTTT. Protein product: CAKNHPRDSNNSNQPQHF.

This clonotype was seen at least ten times. The rearrangement links TRBV11-2 to TRBJ1-1, with TRBD1 as a possible D gene (5 bases). The CDR3 runs to 15 residues. Per germline, CDR1 SGHAT and CDR2 FQNNGV. The V end lost 3 bases, the J end lost 7 bases, and 18 bases lay between the germline ends. CDR3 bases: TGTGCCAGCAGCTTCATGGGGCGCCAATCTATTGAAGCTTTCTTT. Translated, it gives CASSFMGRQSIEAFF.

The genes are TRBV9 and TRBJ2-7, with D possibly matching TRBD2 (5 bases). The V end lost 4 bases, the J end lost 0 bases, and 11 bases lay between the germline ends. CDR1 SGDLS and CDR2 YYNGEE come from the germline V gene. This CDR3 contains 14 residues. CDR3 region: CASSPQRASYEQYF. The CDR3 DNA follows: TGTGCCAGCAGCCCCCAGAGGGCCTCCTACGAGCAGTACTTC.

The V and J genes are TRBV11-2 and TRBJ1-2, with D possibly matching TRBD1 (6 bases). CDR1 SGHAT and CDR2 FQNNGV come from the germline V gene. The V end was cut by 1 base, the J end by 7 bases, with 10 bases between. This CDR3 comprises 13 residues. The CDR3 sequence is CASSLAQGIGYTF. The CDR3 nucleotides are TGTGCCAGCAGCTTAGCCCAGGGGATTGGCTACACCTTC.

The gene calls are TRBV6-2 or TRBV6-3 and TRBJ2-1, with a possible D match to TRBD2 (6 bases). From germline, CDR1 is MNHEY and CDR2 SVGEGT. The CDR3 runs to 14 residues. With 1 base removed from V and 9 bases from J, the gap between germline ends came to 13 bases. The DNA for the CDR3 is TGTGCCAGCAGTTACTTCCTAGCGTCGGGTGAGCAGTTCTTC. Translation: CASSYFLASGEQFF.